Reported below is one TCR beta chain. After removal of 5 bases from V and 7 bases from J, the junction contained 9 bases not matched to a gene. Germline CDR1 is DFQATT and CDR2 is SNEGSKA (reference sequence). This CDR3 region has 14 residues. Each CDR3 protein is one row after TCRdb ran MiXCR on the RT-PCR reads. The table lists roughly 940,000 distinct CDR3 sequences, more than 15% of them singletons. This sample was included in a study of patients and donors after allogeneic stem cell transplantation. This TCR was recovered from a human donor who was either an allogeneic HSCT recipient or a stem cell or donor lymphocyte infusion donor (not recorded which). It is not recorded whose cells these are; they may come from a transplant donor. Sample: blood, either unsorted or a sorted T cell fraction (not recorded which). The chain recombines TRBV20-1 with TRBJ2-1; TRBD1 agrees at 9 bases. The CDR3 spells CSAWPGQGWNEQFF. CDR3 sequence (DNA): TGCAGTGCTTGGCCGGGACAGGGATGGAATGAGCAGTTCTTC.